This T cell receptor (beta chain) was sequenced during a study of OX40 agonist ivuxolimab in advanced cancers. Study summary: At just under 85% male, the cohort had a mean age of about 60 years, ranging from about 20 to 79. Study findings and constraints: Low clonal expansion, among the lowest seen, marked partial responders at 0.1-3.0 mg/kg. What antigens the expanded peripheral T cells recognized was never established. The CD4+ and CD8+ T cells in the blood had expanded clonally by week 6 at 0.1 to 3.0 mg/kg.

Sequenced by immunoSEQ multiplex PCR; TCRdb stores in-frame clones only, minus some. The repertoire consists of tens of thousands of clones, with 75% to 90% occurring once and the leading ten covering less than 3.5%. Regarding this clone: Its antigen remains unknown.

This CDR3 is built from 13 residues. Trimming took 0 bases from V and 5 from J, leaving 6 bases between them. Germline CDR1 is SGHRS and CDR2 is YFSETQ. The chain carries TRBV5-1 and TRBJ2-1, with D unresolved. Sequenced here: CD4+ or CD8+ T cells sorted from blood, sampled in a trial of the OX40 agonist ivuxolimab. This TCR was recovered from an adult with an advanced solid tumor such as melanoma, head and neck, liver or kidney cancer. In DNA, the CDR3 is TGCGCCAGCAGCTTGGCTGGGAACAATGAGCAGTTCTTC. It codes for CASSLAGNNEQFF.